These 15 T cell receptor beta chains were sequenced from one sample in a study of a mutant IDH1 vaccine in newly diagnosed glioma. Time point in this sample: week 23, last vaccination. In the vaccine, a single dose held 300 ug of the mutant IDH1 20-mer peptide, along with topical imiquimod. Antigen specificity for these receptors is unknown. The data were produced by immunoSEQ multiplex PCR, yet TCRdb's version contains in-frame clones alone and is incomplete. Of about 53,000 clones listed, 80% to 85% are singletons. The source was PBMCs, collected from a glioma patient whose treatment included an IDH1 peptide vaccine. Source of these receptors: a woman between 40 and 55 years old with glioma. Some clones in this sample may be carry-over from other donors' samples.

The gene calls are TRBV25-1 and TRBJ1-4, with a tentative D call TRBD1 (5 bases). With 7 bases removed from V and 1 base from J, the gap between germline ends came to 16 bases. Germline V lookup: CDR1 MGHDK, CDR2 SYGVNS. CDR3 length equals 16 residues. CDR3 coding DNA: TGTGCCAGCAAGGGGAATAGGGTAGGAACTAATGAAAAACTGTTTTTT. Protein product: CASKGNRVGTNEKLFF.

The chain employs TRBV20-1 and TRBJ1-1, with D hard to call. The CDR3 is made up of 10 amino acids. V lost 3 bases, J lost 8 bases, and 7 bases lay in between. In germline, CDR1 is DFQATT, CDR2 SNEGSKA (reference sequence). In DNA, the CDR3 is TGCAGTGCTAGGGAGAGGGAAGCTTTCTTT. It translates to CSAREREAFF.

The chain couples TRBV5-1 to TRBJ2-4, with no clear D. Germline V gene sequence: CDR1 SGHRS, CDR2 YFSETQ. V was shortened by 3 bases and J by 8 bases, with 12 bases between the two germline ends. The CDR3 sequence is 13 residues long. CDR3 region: CASSSLLGDIQYF. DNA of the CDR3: TGCGCCAGCAGCTCACTACTTGGGGACATTCAGTACTTC.

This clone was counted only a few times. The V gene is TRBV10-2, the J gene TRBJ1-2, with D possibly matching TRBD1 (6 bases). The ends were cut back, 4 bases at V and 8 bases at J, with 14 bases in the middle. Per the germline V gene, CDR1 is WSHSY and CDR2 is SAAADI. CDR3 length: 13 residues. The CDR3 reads CASSGAGARGYTF. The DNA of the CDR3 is TGCGCCAGCAGTGGGGCAGGGGCGCGGGGCTACACCTTC.

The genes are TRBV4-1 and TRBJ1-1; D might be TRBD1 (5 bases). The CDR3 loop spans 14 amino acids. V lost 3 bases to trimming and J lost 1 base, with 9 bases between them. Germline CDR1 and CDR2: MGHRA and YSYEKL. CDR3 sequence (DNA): TGCGCCAGCAGCCACAAGGGACCGAACACTGAAGCTTTCTTT. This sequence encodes CASSHKGPNTEAFF.

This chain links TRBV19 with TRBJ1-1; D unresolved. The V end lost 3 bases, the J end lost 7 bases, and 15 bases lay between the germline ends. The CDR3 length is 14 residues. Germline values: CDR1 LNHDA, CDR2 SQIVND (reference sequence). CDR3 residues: CASSMSENPLEAFF. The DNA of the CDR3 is TGTGCCAGTAGTATGAGTGAAAATCCACTTGAAGCTTTCTTT.

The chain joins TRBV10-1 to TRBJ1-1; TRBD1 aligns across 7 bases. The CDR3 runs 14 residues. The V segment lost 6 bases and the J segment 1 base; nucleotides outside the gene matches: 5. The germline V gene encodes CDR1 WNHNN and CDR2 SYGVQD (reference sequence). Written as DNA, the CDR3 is TGCGCCAGCAGGCCAGGGGGGGCGAACACTGAAGCTTTCTTT. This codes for CASRPGGANTEAFF.

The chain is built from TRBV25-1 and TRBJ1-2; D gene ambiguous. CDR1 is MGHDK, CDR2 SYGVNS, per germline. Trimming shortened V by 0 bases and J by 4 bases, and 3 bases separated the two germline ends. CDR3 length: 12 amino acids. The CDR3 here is CASSEYIYGYTF. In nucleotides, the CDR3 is TGTGCCAGCAGTGAATACATCTATGGCTACACCTTC.

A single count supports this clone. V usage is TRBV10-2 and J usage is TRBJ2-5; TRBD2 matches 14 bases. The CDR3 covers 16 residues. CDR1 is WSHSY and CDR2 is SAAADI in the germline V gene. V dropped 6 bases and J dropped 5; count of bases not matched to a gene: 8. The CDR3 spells CASRRLAGGLQETQYF. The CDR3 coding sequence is TGCGCCAGCAGGCGACTAGCGGGGGGGCTGCAGGAGACCCAGTACTTC.

The CDR3 nucleotides are TGTGCCAGCAGCTTCCTAGCGGGGACCTCTCAAGAGACCCAGTACTTC. Amino acid sequence: CASSFLAGTSQETQYF. The J gene is TRBJ2-5, the V gene TRBV7-2, with TRBD2 matching over 9 bases. The V segment lost 3 bases and the J segment 2 bases; nucleotides outside the gene matches: 7. This CDR3 is built from 16 residues. The germline gives CDR1 SGHTA, CDR2 FQGNSA. Combining the CDR3 with reference TRBV7-2 and TRBJ2-5 gives the whole variable domain GAGVSQSPSNKVTEKGKDVELRCDPISGHTALYWYRQSLGQGLEFLIYFQGNSAPDKSGLPSDRFSAERTGGSVSTLTIQRTQQEDSAVYLCASSFLAGTSQETQYFGPGTRLLVL.

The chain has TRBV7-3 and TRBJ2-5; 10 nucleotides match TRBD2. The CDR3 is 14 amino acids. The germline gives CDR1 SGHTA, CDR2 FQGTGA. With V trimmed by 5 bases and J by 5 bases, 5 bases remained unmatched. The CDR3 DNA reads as TGTGCCAGCAGCCCAAGCGGGGGGGTGGAGACCCAGTACTTC. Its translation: CASSPSGGVETQYF.

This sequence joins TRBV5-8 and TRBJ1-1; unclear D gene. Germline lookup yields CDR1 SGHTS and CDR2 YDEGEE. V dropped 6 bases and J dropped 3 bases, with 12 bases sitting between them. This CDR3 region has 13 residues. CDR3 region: CASKVNGYTEAFF. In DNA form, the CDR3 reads TGTGCCAGCAAGGTGAACGGGTACACTGAAGCTTTCTTT. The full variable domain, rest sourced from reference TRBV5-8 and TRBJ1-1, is EAGVTQSPTHLIKTRGQQATLRCSPISGHTSVYWYQQALGLGLQFLLWYDEGEERNRGNFPPRFSGRQFPNYSSELNVNALELEDSALYLCASKVNGYTEAFFGQGTRLTVV.

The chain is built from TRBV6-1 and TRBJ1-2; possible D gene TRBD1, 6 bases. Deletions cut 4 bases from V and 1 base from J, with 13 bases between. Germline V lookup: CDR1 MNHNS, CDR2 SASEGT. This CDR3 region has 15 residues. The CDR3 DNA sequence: TGTGCCAGCAGTGTTGGGACAACTTATAACTATGGCTACACCTTC. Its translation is CASSVGTTYNYGYTF.

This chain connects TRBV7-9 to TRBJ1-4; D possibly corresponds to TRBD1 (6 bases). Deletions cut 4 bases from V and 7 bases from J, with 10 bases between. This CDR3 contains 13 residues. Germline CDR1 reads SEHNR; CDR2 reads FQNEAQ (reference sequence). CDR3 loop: CASSSGVGEKLFF. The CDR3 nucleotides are TGTGCCAGCAGCTCAGGGGTGGGTGAAAAACTGTTTTTT.

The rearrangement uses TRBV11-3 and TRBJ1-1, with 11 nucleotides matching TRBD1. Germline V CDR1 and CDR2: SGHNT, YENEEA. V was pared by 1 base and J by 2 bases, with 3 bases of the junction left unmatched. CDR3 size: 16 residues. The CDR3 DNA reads TGTGCCAGCAGCTTAGGGGACAGGGGGATTAACACTGAAGCTTTCTTT. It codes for CASSLGDRGINTEAFF.